The 2 T cell receptor beta chains below all came from one sample that was sequenced in a study of blood T cell repertoires in COVID-19. Sequencing was performed with immunoSEQ multiplex PCR; in TCRdb, only in-frame clones are kept and a portion is missing. The repertoire holds under 85,000 clones, with 90% as singletons. The sequenced material came from peripheral blood. The receptor set was obtained from a man in his forties or fifties with acute or convalescent COVID-19.

The gene calls are TRBV11-3 and TRBJ2-6; TRBD1 agrees at 7 bases. The V gene end was trimmed by 4 bases and the J gene end by 2 bases; junction bases not matched to a gene: 2. The CDR3 runs to 15 residues. The germline V gene has CDR1 SGHNT and CDR2 YENEEA. The CDR3 bases are TGTGCCAGCAGCTCAGGGACAGCTGGGGCCAACGTCCTGACTTTC. This translates into CASSSGTAGANVLTF.

V and J are TRBV6-2 or TRBV6-3 and TRBJ2-7; 7 bases map to TRBD1. The V segment lost 5 bases and the J segment 5 bases; nucleotides outside the gene matches: 12. This CDR3 region has 15 residues. The germline V gene has CDR1 MNHEY and CDR2 SVGEGT. CDR3 sequence reads: CASSTGTAIRDEQYF. The CDR3 DNA reads as TGTGCCAGCAGTACGGGGACAGCGATTCGGGACGAGCAGTACTTC.